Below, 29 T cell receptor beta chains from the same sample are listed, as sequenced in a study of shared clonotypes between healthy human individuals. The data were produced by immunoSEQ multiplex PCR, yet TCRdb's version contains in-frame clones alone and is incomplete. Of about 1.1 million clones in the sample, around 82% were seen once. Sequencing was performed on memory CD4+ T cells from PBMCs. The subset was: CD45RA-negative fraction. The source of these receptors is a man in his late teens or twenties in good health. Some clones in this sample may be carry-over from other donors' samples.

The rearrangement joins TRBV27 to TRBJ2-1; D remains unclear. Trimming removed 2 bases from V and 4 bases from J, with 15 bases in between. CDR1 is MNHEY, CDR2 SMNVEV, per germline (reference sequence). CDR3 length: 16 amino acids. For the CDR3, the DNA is TGTGCCAGCAGTTTAACTGTGCGTAAACGTTACAATGAGCAGTTCTTC. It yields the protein CASSLTVRKRYNEQFF.

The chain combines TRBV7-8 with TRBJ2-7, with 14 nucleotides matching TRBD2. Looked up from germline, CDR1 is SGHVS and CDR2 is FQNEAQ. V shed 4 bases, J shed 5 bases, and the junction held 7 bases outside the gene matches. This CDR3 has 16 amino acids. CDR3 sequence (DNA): TGTGCCAGCAGCTCCAAGGGACTAGCGGGAGCCCACGAGCAGTACTTC. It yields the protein CASSSKGLAGAHEQYF.

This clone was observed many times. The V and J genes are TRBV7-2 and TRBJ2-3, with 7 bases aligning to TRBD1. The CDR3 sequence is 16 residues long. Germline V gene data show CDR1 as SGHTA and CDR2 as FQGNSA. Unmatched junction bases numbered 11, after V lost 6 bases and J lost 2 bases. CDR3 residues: CASRQAGGLSTDTQYF. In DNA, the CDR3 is TGTGCCAGCAGACAAGCAGGGGGTCTTTCCACAGATACGCAGTATTTT.

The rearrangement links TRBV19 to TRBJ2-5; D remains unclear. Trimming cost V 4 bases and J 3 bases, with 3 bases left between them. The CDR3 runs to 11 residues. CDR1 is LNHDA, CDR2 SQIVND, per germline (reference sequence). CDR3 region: CASSTEETQYF. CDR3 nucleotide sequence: TGTGCCAGTAGTACGGAAGAGACCCAGTACTTC. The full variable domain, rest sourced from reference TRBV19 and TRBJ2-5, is DGGITQSPKYLFRKEGQNVTLSCEQNLNHDAMYWYRQDPGQGLRLIYYSQIVNDFQKGDIAEGYSVSREKKESFPLTVTSAQKNPTAFYLCASSTEETQYFGPGTRLLVL.

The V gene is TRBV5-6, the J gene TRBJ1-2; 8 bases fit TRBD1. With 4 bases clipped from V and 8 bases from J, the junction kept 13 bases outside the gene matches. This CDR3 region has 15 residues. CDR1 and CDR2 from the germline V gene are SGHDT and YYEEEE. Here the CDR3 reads CASSPKGQGTKGYTF. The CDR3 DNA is TGTGCCAGCAGCCCTAAAGGACAGGGAACTAAAGGCTACACCTTC.

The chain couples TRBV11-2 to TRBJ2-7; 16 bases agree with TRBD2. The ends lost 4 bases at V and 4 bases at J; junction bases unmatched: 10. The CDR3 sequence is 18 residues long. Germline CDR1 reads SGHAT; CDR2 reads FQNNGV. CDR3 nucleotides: TGTGCCAGCAGCTACCTACCCGGGACTAGCGGGAGGGGATACGAGCAGTACTTC. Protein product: CASSYLPGTSGRGYEQYF.

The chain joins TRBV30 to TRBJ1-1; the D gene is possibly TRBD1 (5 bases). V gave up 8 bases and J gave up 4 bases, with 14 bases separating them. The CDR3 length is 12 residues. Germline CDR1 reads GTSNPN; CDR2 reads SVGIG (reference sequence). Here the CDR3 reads CAGNRRITEAFF. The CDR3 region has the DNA TGTGCCGGTAACAGGAGAATCACTGAAGCTTTCTTT. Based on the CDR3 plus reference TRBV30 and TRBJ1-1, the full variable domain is SQTIHQWPATLVQPVGSPLSLECTVEGTSNPNLYWYRQAAGRGLQLLFYSVGIGQISSEVPQNLSASRPQDRQFILSSKKLLLSDSGFYLCAGNRRITEAFFGQGTRLTVV.

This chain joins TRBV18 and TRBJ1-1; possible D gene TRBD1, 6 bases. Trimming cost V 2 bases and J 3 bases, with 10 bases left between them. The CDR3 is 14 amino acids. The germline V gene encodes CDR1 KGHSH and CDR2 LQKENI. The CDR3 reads CASSPESGDTEAFF. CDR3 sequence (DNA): TGTGCCAGCTCACCAGAATCAGGGGACACTGAAGCTTTCTTT.

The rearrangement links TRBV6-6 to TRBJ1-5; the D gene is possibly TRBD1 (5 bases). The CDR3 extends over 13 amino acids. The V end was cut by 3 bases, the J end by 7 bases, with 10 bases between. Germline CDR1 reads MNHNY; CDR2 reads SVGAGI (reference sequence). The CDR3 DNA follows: TGTGCCAGCAGTTATGGGAGGGACCAGCCCCAGCATTTT. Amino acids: CASSYGRDQPQHF.

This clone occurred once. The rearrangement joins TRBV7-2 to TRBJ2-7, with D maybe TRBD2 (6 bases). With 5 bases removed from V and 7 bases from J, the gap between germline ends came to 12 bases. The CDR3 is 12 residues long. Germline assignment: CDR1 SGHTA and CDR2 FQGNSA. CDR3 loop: CASSMMRGEQYF. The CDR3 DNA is TGTGCCAGCAGCATGATGCGGGGAGAGCAGTACTTC.

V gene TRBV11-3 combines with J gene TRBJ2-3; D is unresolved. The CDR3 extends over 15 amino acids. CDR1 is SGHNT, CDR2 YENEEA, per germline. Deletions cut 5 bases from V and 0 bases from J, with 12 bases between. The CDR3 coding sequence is TGTGCCAGCAGCCCGGACGACCAAAGCACAGATACGCAGTATTTT. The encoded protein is CASSPDDQSTDTQYF.

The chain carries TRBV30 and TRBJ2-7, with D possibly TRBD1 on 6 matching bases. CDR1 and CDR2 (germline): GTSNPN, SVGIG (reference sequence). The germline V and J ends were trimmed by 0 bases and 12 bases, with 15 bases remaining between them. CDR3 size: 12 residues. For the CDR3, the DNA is TGTGCCTGGAGTGTACCGGACAGCCCCTGGTACTTC. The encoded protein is CAWSVPDSPWYF.

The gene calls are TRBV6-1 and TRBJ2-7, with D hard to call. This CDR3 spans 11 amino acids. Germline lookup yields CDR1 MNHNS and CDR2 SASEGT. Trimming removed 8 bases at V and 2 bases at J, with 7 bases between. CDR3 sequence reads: CASDATYEQYF. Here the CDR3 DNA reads TGTGCCAGCGACGCTACCTACGAGCAGTACTTC.

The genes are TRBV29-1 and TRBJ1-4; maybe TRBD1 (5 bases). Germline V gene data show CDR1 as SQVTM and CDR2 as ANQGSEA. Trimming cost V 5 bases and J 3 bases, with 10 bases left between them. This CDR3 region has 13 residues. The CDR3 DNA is TGCAGCGTTAGAGGGGAGGCTAATGAAAAACTGTTTTTT. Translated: CSVRGEANEKLFF.

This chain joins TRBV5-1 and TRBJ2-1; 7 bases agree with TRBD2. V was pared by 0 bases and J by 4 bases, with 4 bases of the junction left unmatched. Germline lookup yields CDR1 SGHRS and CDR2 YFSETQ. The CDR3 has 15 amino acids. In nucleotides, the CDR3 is TGCGCCAGCAGCTTGGGTAGCGGGCTTTACAATGAGCAGTTCTTC. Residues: CASSLGSGLYNEQFF.

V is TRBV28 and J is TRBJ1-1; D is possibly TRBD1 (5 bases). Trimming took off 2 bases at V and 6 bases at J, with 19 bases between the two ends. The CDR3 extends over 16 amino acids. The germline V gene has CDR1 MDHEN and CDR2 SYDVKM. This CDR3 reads CASSLIVGAGRPEAFF. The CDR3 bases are TGTGCCAGCAGTTTAATCGTCGGGGCAGGACGACCTGAAGCTTTCTTT.

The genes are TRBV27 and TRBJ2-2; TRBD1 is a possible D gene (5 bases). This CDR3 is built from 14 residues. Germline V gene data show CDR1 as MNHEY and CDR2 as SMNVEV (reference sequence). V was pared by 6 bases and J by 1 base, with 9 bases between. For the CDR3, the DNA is TGTGCCAGCAGGCAGGGATTGAACACCGGGGAGCTGTTTTTT. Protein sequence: CASRQGLNTGELFF.

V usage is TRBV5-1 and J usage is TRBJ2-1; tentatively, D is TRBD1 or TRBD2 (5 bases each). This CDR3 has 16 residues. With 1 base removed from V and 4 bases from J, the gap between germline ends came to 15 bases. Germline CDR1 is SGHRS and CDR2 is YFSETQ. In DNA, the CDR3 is TGCGCCAGCAGCTTGTCAGGGACCGCAAGATACAATGAGCAGTTCTTC. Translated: CASSLSGTARYNEQFF.

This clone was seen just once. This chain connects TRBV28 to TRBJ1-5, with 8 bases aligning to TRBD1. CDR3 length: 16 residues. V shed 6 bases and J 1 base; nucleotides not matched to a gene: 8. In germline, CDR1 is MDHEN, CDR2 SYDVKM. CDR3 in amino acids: CASRHSTGGSNQPQHF. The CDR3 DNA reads TGTGCCAGCAGGCACAGCACAGGGGGGAGCAATCAGCCCCAGCATTTT.

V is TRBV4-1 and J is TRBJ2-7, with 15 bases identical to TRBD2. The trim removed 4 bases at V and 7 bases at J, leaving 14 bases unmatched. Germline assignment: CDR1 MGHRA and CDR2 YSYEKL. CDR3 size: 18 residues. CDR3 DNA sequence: TGCGCCAGCAGCCTGGGGGACAGGCCGGGACTAGCGGGAGGTGAGCAGTACTTC. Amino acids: CASSLGDRPGLAGGEQYF.

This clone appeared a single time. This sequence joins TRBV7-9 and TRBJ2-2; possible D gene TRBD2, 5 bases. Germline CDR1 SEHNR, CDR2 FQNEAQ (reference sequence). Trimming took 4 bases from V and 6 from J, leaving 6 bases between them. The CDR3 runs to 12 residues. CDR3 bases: TGTGCCAGCAGCTACGGGGCCGGGGAGCTGTTTTTT. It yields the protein CASSYGAGELFF.

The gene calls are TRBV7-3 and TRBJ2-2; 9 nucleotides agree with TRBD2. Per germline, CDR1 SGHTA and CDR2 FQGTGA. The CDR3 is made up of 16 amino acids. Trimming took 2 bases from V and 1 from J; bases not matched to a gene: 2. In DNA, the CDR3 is TGTGCCAGCAGCTTACATAGCGGGGGGAACACCGGGGAGCTGTTTTTT. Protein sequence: CASSLHSGGNTGELFF.

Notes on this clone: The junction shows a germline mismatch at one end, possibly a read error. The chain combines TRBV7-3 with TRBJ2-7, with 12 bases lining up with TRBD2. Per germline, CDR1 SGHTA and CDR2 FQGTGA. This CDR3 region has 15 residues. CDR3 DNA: TGCGCCAGCAGCCACGGACTAGCGGGGCCCCGCGAGCAGTACTTC. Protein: CASSHGLAGPREQYF.

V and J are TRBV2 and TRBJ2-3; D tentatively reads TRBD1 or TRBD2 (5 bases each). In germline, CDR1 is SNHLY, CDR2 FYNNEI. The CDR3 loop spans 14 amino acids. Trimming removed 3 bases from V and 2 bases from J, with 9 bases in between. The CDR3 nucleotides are TGTGCCAGCAGTGAGGGGACCTACACAGATACGCAGTATTTT. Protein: CASSEGTYTDTQYF.

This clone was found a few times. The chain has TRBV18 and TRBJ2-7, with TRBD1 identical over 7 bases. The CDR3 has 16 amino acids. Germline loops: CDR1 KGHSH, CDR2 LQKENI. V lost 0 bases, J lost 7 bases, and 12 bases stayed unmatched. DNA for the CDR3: TGTGCCAGCTCACCACCGTCACAGGGGTCTTCGGGTGAGCAGTACTTC. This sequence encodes CASSPPSQGSSGEQYF.

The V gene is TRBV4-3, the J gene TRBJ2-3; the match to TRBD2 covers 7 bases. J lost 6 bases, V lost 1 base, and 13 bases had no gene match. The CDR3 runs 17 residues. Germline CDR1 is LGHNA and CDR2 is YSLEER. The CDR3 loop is CASSQGLGGSSSDTQYF. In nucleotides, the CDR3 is TGCGCCAGCAGCCAAGGGTTGGGCGGGAGTTCATCTGATACGCAGTATTTT.

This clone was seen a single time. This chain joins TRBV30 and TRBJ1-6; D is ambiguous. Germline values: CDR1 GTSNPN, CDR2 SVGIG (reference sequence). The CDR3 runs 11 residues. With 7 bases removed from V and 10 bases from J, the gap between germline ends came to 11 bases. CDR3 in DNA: TGTGCCTTATCGGTTGGATCACCCCTCCACTTT. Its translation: CALSVGSPLHF.

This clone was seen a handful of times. The CDR3 DNA follows: TGTGCCAGCAGCCCTCTGGGGATCACTGAAGCTTTCTTT. Its protein is CASSPLGITEAFF. The chain carries TRBV2 and TRBJ1-1, with unresolved D. V shed 6 bases and J shed 4 bases, with 12 bases lying between them. Germline V gene sequence: CDR1 SNHLY, CDR2 FYNNEI. The CDR3 sequence is 13 residues long.

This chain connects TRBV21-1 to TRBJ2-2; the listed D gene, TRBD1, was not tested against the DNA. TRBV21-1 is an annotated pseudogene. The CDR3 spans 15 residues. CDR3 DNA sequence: TGTGCCAGCAGCAAAGGCAGGGTGAACACCGGGGAGCTGTTTTTT. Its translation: CASSKGRVNTGELFF.